Each of the 28 T cell receptor beta chains below was sequenced from the same sample in a study of shared clonotypes between healthy human individuals. TCRdb keeps only in-frame clones here, not all; method: immunoSEQ multiplex PCR. The sample holds about 1.5 million clones; 95% to 99% are singletons and the top ten take 0.45%. Material: naive CD4+ T cells sorted from blood. Specified subset: CD45RA+ positively selected. Every receptor here comes from a man younger than 45 in good health.

The rearrangement uses TRBV5-4 and TRBJ2-3, with 8 bases that match TRBD2. This CDR3 spans 15 amino acids. V trimming: 0 bases; J trimming: 3 bases; junction bases outside the gene matches: 3. Germline-derived CDR1 and CDR2 are SGHNT and YYREEE (reference sequence). The CDR3 bases are TGTGCCAGCAGCTTGGTCAGCGGGAGAACAGATACGCAGTATTTT. It yields the protein CASSLVSGRTDTQYF.

This chain uses TRBV5-1 with TRBJ2-7; no clear D gene. Germline-derived CDR1 and CDR2 are SGHRS and YFSETQ. The CDR3 is 12 amino acids. Deletions cut 4 bases from V and 7 bases from J, with 12 bases between. The CDR3 protein is CASSLPNLEQYF. CDR3 DNA sequence: TGCGCCAGCAGCCTACCAAATCTGGAGCAGTACTTC. Using reference TRBV5-1 and TRBJ2-7 for the parts outside the CDR3, the full variable domain is KAGVTQTPRYLIKTRGQQVTLSCSPISGHRSVSWYQQTPGQGLQFLFEYFSETQRNKGNFPGRFSGRQFSNSRSEMNVSTLELGDSALYLCASSLPNLEQYFGPGTRLTVT.

The chain is built from TRBV10-3 and TRBJ2-1; 14 bases fit TRBD2. The germline V gene encodes CDR1 ENHRY and CDR2 SYGVKD. V dropped 8 bases and J dropped 5; count of bases not matched to a gene: 5. The CDR3 spans 15 residues. In DNA form, the CDR3 reads TGTGCCATCGGGACTAGCGGGAGTTTCAACAATGAGCAGTTCTTC. It codes for CAIGTSGSFNNEQFF.

The V and J genes are TRBV9 and TRBJ2-5, with 10 bases aligning to TRBD2. The CDR3 sequence is 13 residues long. Germline loops: CDR1 SGDLS, CDR2 YYNGEE. Trimming removed 5 bases from V and 5 bases from J; junction bases left unmatched: 3. The CDR3 sequence is CASSLAGVETQYF. CDR3 bases: TGTGCCAGCAGTCTAGCGGGAGTGGAGACCCAGTACTTC.

The chain joins TRBV29-1 to TRBJ2-3; 11 bases map to TRBD2. Germline V gives CDR1 SQVTM, CDR2 ANQGSEA. Trimming at V came to 1 base and at J to 7 bases, leaving 4 bases not matched to a gene. This CDR3 has 14 residues. CDR3 in DNA: TGCAGCGTTGAAGGGTCTAGCGGGAGGAATACGCAGTATTTT. Residues: CSVEGSSGRNTQYF.

The chain is built from TRBV6-1 and TRBJ2-7, with 9 bases fitting TRBD2. The CDR3 runs to 16 residues. Germline V gene sequence: CDR1 MNHNS, CDR2 SASEGT. V was pared by 4 bases and J by 5 bases, with 12 bases of the junction left unmatched. CDR3 protein: CASSALPSGRLDEQYF. CDR3 coding DNA: TGTGCCAGCAGTGCTCTTCCGAGCGGGAGGTTGGACGAGCAGTACTTC.

The chain combines TRBV5-1 with TRBJ2-3, with D unresolved. The CDR3 is 12 residues long. The ends were cut back, 8 bases at V and 2 bases at J, with 9 bases in the middle. The germline gives CDR1 SGHRS, CDR2 YFSETQ. CDR3 nucleotides: TGCGCCAGTAGAAGAAACACAGATACGCAGTATTTT. Encoded protein: CASRRNTDTQYF. Drawing the rest from reference TRBV5-1 and TRBJ2-3, the complete variable domain is KAGVTQTPRYLIKTRGQQVTLSCSPISGHRSVSWYQQTPGQGLQFLFEYFSETQRNKGNFPGRFSGRQFSNSRSEMNVSTLELGDSALYLCASRRNTDTQYFGPGTRLTVL.

Comments on this clone: This CDR3 is also generated by other DNA sequences in the sample. This CDR3 reads CASSLGGQNTEAFF. As DNA, the CDR3 is TGTGCCAGCAGCTTAGGGGGGCAGAACACTGAAGCTTTCTTT. The rearrangement links TRBV7-9 to TRBJ1-1; possible D gene TRBD1, 6 bases. V shed 1 base and J shed 1 base, with 7 bases lying between them. Germline V gene sequence: CDR1 SEHNR, CDR2 FQNEAQ (reference sequence). The CDR3 runs 14 residues.

A single count supports this clone. The chain is built from TRBV6-1 and TRBJ1-4; D call uncertain. Germline V lookup: CDR1 MNHNS, CDR2 SASEGT. The V and J ends lost 7 bases and 12 bases respectively, with 24 bases between them. The CDR3 has 15 residues. The CDR3 DNA follows: TGTGCCAGCATCCCCACGAACTCCCCGGGTTCGGAACTGTTTTTT. Protein: CASIPTNSPGSELFF.

CDR3 sequence (DNA): TGTGCCACCAGCAGAGAACATGGGAACGAGCAGTACTTC. Its protein product is CATSREHGNEQYF. V usage is TRBV15 and J usage is TRBJ2-7; D not resolved. V gave up 0 bases and J gave up 5 bases, with 8 bases separating them. The CDR3 is 13 residues long. Germline loops: CDR1 LNHNV, CDR2 YYDKDF (reference sequence).

This clone appeared a single time. The J gene is TRBJ1-4, the V gene TRBV29-1, with 9 nucleotides matching TRBD1. CDR3 size: 16 residues. Per germline, CDR1 SQVTM and CDR2 ANQGSEA. Trimming removed 7 bases from V and 5 bases from J; junction bases left unmatched: 14. The CDR3 region has the DNA TGCAGCGCCACCATTCCGCTACAGGGGGCGAATGAAAAACTGTTTTTT. Residues: CSATIPLQGANEKLFF. The whole variable domain, remainder taken from reference TRBV29-1 and TRBJ1-4, is SAVISQKPSRDICQRGTSLTIQCQVDSQVTMMFWYRQQPGQSLTLIATANQGSEATYESGFVIDKFPISRPNLTFSTLTVSNMSPEDSSIYLCSATIPLQGANEKLFFGSGTQLSVL.

The genes are TRBV6-1 and TRBJ2-5, with 12 bases fitting TRBD2. The CDR3 contains 15 residues. Germline CDR1 MNHNS, CDR2 SASEGT. The junction had 10 bases not matched to a gene; V was cut back by 7 bases and J by 7 bases. CDR3 DNA sequence: TGTGCCAGCAACCAAAAGACTAGCGGGAGAGGGACCCAGTACTTC. Encoded protein: CASNQKTSGRGTQYF.

The count of this clone is one. The chain links TRBV6-1 to TRBJ2-4; no reliable D call. Germline V gives CDR1 MNHNS, CDR2 SASEGT. V lost 0 bases and J lost 15, with 18 bases in between. The CDR3 has 14 amino acids. CDR3 loop: CASSEAVPRKSGYF. Written as DNA, the CDR3 is TGTGCCAGCAGTGAAGCGGTTCCTAGAAAATCAGGGTACTTC.

The V and J genes are TRBV6-5 and TRBJ2-2, with 7 nucleotides matching TRBD1. J lost 0 bases, V lost 4 bases, and 2 bases had no gene match. The CDR3 runs to 15 residues. Germline CDR1 is MNHEY and CDR2 is SVGAGI. The CDR3 spells CASSLGTANTGELFF. The CDR3 DNA reads as TGTGCCAGCAGTTTAGGGACAGCGAACACCGGGGAGCTGTTTTTT.

This clone appeared once. Other DNA sequences of this sample code for an identical CDR3. The chain links TRBV5-1 to TRBJ2-3; D call uncertain. Germline values: CDR1 SGHRS, CDR2 YFSETQ. With 0 bases removed from V and 2 bases from J, the gap between germline ends came to 7 bases. The CDR3 is 14 amino acids. The CDR3 region has the DNA TGCGCCAGCAGCTTGGCGGGCCACACAGATACGCAGTATTTT. It is translated as CASSLAGHTDTQYF.

This rearrangement joins TRBV5-5 to TRBJ2-7; maybe TRBD2 (5 bases). There are 14 residues in the CDR3. V shed 4 bases and J shed 3 bases, with 14 bases lying between them. Germline assignment: CDR1 SGHKS and CDR2 YYEKEE (reference sequence). The CDR3 region has the DNA TGTGCCAGCAGCCGTTTCTACCGGGGCTACGAGCAGTACTTC. Protein sequence: CASSRFYRGYEQYF.

V gene TRBV27 combines with J gene TRBJ1-2, with 9 bases that match TRBD1. The CDR3 runs to 16 residues. Unmatched junction bases numbered 8, after V lost 2 bases and J lost 4 bases. Germline CDR1 MNHEY, CDR2 SMNVEV (reference sequence). Here the CDR3 DNA reads TGTGCCAGCAGTTTAGGTGCCGGACAGGGGATCTATGGCTACACCTTC. This translates into CASSLGAGQGIYGYTF.

The rearrangement uses TRBV5-4 and TRBJ2-3; D is ambiguous. In germline, CDR1 is SGHNT, CDR2 YYREEE (reference sequence). This CDR3 has 15 residues. Trimming stripped 5 bases from V and 0 bases from J, with 13 bases between. CDR3 region: CASSSTLASTDTQYF. For the CDR3, the DNA is TGTGCCAGCAGTAGTACACTTGCGAGCACAGATACGCAGTATTTT. The entire variable domain, with the rest obtained from reference TRBV5-4 and TRBJ2-3, is as follows: ETGVTQSPTHLIKTRGQQVTLRCSSQSGHNTVSWYQQALGQGPQFIFQYYREEENGRGNFPPRFSGLQFPNYSSELNVNALELDDSALYLCASSSTLASTDTQYFGPGTRLTVL.

The chain couples TRBV7-2 to TRBJ2-1; a possible D gene is TRBD1 (6 bases). With 2 bases removed from V and 6 bases from J, the gap between germline ends came to 17 bases. The CDR3 is 16 residues long. The germline V gene encodes CDR1 SGHTA and CDR2 FQGNSA. As DNA, the CDR3 is TGTGCCAGCAGCTTACAAGAACTACAGGGATCCAATGAGCAGTTCTTC. Translated: CASSLQELQGSNEQFF. The full variable domain, completed using reference TRBV7-2 and TRBJ2-1, is GAGVSQSPSNKVTEKGKDVELRCDPISGHTALYWYRQSLGQGLEFLIYFQGNSAPDKSGLPSDRFSAERTGGSVSTLTIQRTQQEDSAVYLCASSLQELQGSNEQFFGPGTRLTVL.

V and J are TRBV19 and TRBJ2-1; D is uncertain. Germline CDR1 LNHDA, CDR2 SQIVND (reference sequence). CDR3 length: 14 amino acids. Trimming shortened V by 6 bases and J by 5 bases, and 14 bases separated the two germline ends. In DNA form, the CDR3 reads TGTGCCAGTAGCCCGGCGGCGGTCCACAATGAGCAGTTCTTC. This encodes CASSPAAVHNEQFF.

This clone has only one observation. The chain couples TRBV28 to TRBJ2-7, with D possibly TRBD2 on 6 matching bases. The ends were cut back, 4 bases at V and 7 bases at J, with 23 bases in the middle. The CDR3 sequence is 16 residues long. Germline values: CDR1 MDHEN, CDR2 SYDVKM. The DNA of the CDR3 is TGTGCCAGCAGTTGGAATTTCCGGGAGCCCTGGCGGGAGCAGTACTTC. It encodes CASSWNFREPWREQYF.

The genes are TRBV7-9 and TRBJ1-3; 7 bases align to TRBD1. The CDR3 covers 15 residues. Trimming took 5 bases from V and 0 from J; bases not matched to a gene: 4. Per germline, CDR1 SEHNR and CDR2 FQNEAQ (reference sequence). The CDR3 DNA reads as TGTGCCAGCAGCCGGGACAGTTCCTCTGGAAACACCATATATTTT. Its translation: CASSRDSSSGNTIYF. The full variable domain, rest sourced from reference TRBV7-9 and TRBJ1-3, is DTGVSQNPRHKITKRGQNVTFRCDPISEHNRLYWYRQTLGQGPEFLTYFQNEAQLEKSRLLSDRFSAERPKGSFSTLEIQRTEQGDSAMYLCASSRDSSSGNTIYFGEGSWLTVV.

The chain couples TRBV11-2 to TRBJ1-1; D is unclear. Germline V gene lookup returns CDR1 SGHAT and CDR2 FQNNGV. V was cut by 5 bases and J by 1 base, with 11 bases left in between. This CDR3 spans 14 amino acids. The CDR3 sequence is CASSPGMRNTEAFF. CDR3 in DNA: TGTGCCAGCAGCCCCGGGATGCGGAACACTGAAGCTTTCTTT.

Remarks on this clone: The sample holds other DNA sequences that translate to the same CDR3. The rearrangement uses TRBV5-1 and TRBJ1-5; no clear D gene. V dropped 4 bases and J dropped 2 bases, with 13 bases sitting between them. CDR3 length: 15 residues. CDR1 and CDR2 (germline): SGHRS, YFSETQ. The CDR3 region has the DNA TGCGCCAGCAGCCTGGACCCGGGTGGCAATCAGCCCCAGCATTTT. Residues: CASSLDPGGNQPQHF.

V usage is TRBV5-6 and J usage is TRBJ1-1; D might be TRBD1 (6 bases). The CDR3 runs to 13 residues. Germline values: CDR1 SGHDT, CDR2 YYEEEE. V gave up 5 bases and J gave up 4 bases, with 12 bases separating them. CDR3 sequence reads: CASSHRVITEAFF. In nucleotides, the CDR3 is TGTGCCAGCAGTCACAGGGTGATCACTGAAGCTTTCTTT.

This clone appeared once. This chain uses TRBV14 with TRBJ1-5; D gene ambiguous. V lost 2 bases and J 3 bases, leaving 5 bases between the germline ends. This CDR3 contains 13 residues. Looked up from germline, CDR1 is SGHDN and CDR2 is FVKESK. CDR3 region: CASSQSLNQPQHF. The CDR3, as DNA: TGTGCCAGCAGCCAATCCCTCAATCAGCCCCAGCATTTT.

The chain combines TRBV7-2 with TRBJ2-3, with 13 bases matching TRBD2. Germline V lookup: CDR1 SGHTA, CDR2 FQGNSA. V lost 5 bases to trimming and J lost 0 bases; unmatched junction nucleotides: 8. The CDR3 extends over 18 amino acids. DNA for the CDR3: TGTGCCAGCAGCGCCGGGACTAGCGGGATTATGAGCACAGATACGCAGTATTTT. Its protein product is CASSAGTSGIMSTDTQYF.

The chain uses TRBV11-2 and TRBJ1-1, with D maybe TRBD1 (5 bases). Germline V CDR1 and CDR2: SGHAT, FQNNGV. The germline V and J ends were trimmed by 0 bases and 4 bases, with 12 bases remaining between them. The CDR3 extends over 15 amino acids. The CDR3 spells CASSLEGGYGTEAFF. CDR3 DNA: TGTGCCAGCAGCTTAGAGGGGGGTTATGGCACTGAAGCTTTCTTT.